The 20 T cell receptor beta chains below all came from one sample that was sequenced in a study of shared clonotypes between healthy human individuals. Repertoires were generated with immunoSEQ multiplex PCR, while TCRdb's copy carries only in-frame clones and drops some. Here the sample spans about 2.3 million clones, more than 80% being singletons. The material sequenced was naive CD4+ T cells from PBMCs. Stated subset: CD45RA+ positively selected. The source of these receptors is a man aged 18 to 29 in good health. Some clones in this sample may be carry-over from other donors' samples.

The V call is TRBV7-9, the J call TRBJ2-3, with a tentative D call TRBD1 (6 bases). The V end was cut by 5 bases, the J end by 0 bases, with 15 bases between. Looked up from germline, CDR1 is SEHNR and CDR2 is FQNEAQ (reference sequence). This CDR3 has 16 residues. The CDR3 DNA reads TGTGCCAGCAGCCCCCGGAGAGGGGGTAGCACAGATACGCAGTATTTT. Translation: CASSPRRGGSTDTQYF. Looking up the rest from reference TRBV7-9 and TRBJ2-3 gives the full variable domain: DTGVSQNPRHKITKRGQNVTFRCDPISEHNRLYWYRQTLGQGPEFLTYFQNEAQLEKSRLLSDRFSAERPKGSFSTLEIQRTEQGDSAMYLCASSPRRGGSTDTQYFGPGTRLTVL.

This chain connects TRBV19 to TRBJ2-5, with a possible D match to TRBD1 (6 bases). CDR1 is LNHDA, CDR2 SQIVND, per germline (reference sequence). The CDR3 spans 13 residues. The ends were cut back, 3 bases at V and 5 bases at J, with 10 bases in the middle. In nucleotides, the CDR3 is TGTGCCAGTAGTATGATTGGGGGCGAGACCCAGTACTTC. It translates to CASSMIGGETQYF.

The V gene is TRBV27, the J gene TRBJ1-1; unclear D gene. Trimming cost V 4 bases and J 3 bases, with 18 bases left between them. In germline, CDR1 is MNHEY, CDR2 SMNVEV (reference sequence). CDR3 length: 16 residues. In DNA form, the CDR3 reads TGTGCCAGCAGTTCTACCCCGGTGGGCTGGGACACTGAAGCTTTCTTT. Translation: CASSSTPVGWDTEAFF.

The J gene is TRBJ2-3, the V gene TRBV28; D perhaps matches TRBD2 (5 bases). Germline V lookup: CDR1 MDHEN, CDR2 SYDVKM. Trimming stripped 7 bases from V and 2 bases from J, with 13 bases between. The CDR3 has 14 residues. The CDR3 DNA sequence: TGTGCCAGCACCCTAGTGGGAGTCACAGATACGCAGTATTTT. This sequence encodes CASTLVGVTDTQYF.

The chain is built from TRBV6-5 and TRBJ2-7; TRBD2 matches 7 bases. Germline loops: CDR1 MNHEY, CDR2 SVGAGI. The CDR3 extends over 15 amino acids. After removal of 7 bases from V and 0 bases from J, the junction contained 9 bases not matched to a gene. The DNA of the CDR3 is TGTGCCAGCAAATTTAGGGAGGGAGCCTCCTACGAGCAGTACTTC. This encodes CASKFREGASYEQYF.

The V gene is TRBV2, the J gene TRBJ2-3; 8 nucleotides align to TRBD2. Trimming removed 2 bases from V and 4 bases from J; junction bases left unmatched: 5. The CDR3 spans 15 residues. Per germline, CDR1 SNHLY and CDR2 FYNNEI. In DNA form, the CDR3 reads TGTGCCAGCAGTGAAACGGGAGGGAGCGCAGATACGCAGTATTTT. It codes for CASSETGGSADTQYF.

The CDR3 nucleotides read TGTGCCAGCAGGGCCGGACCGTACCTGGAGACCCAGTACTTC. Translation gives CASRAGPYLETQYF. The chain combines TRBV2 with TRBJ2-5; D is unclear. Germline CDR1 and CDR2: SNHLY and FYNNEI. V shed 6 bases and J shed 5 bases, with 16 bases lying between them. The CDR3 loop spans 14 amino acids.

The V and J genes are TRBV29-1 and TRBJ2-7, with TRBD2 matching over 7 bases. Germline lookup yields CDR1 SQVTM and CDR2 ANQGSEA. Unmatched junction bases numbered 4, after V lost 6 bases and J lost 2 bases. This CDR3 contains 12 residues. The CDR3 loop is CSVGLGPYEQYF. CDR3 in DNA: TGCAGCGTAGGACTAGGTCCCTACGAGCAGTACTTC.

V is TRBV28 and J is TRBJ2-5; D call uncertain. This CDR3 region has 14 residues. V lost 2 bases to trimming and J lost 4 bases, with 11 bases between them. Germline CDR1 reads MDHEN; CDR2 reads SYDVKM. Here the CDR3 reads CASSLPSTGETQYF. CDR3 nucleotide sequence: TGTGCCAGCAGTTTACCCAGTACGGGAGAGACCCAGTACTTC. Full variable domain (rest looked up from reference TRBV28 and TRBJ2-5): DVKVTQSSRYLVKRTGEKVFLECVQDMDHENMFWYRQDPGLGLRLIYFSYDVKMKEKGDIPEGYSVSREKKERFSLILESASTNQTSMYLCASSLPSTGETQYFGPGTRLLVL.

As concerns this clone: The same CDR3 arises from other DNA sequences in this sample as well. The chain uses TRBV7-3 and TRBJ2-1, with D perhaps matching TRBD1 or TRBD2 (5 bases each). CDR1 is SGHTA, CDR2 FQGTGA, per germline. The V gene lost 5 bases and the J gene lost 4 bases, with 12 bases spanning the gap. This CDR3 contains 14 residues. CDR3 amino acids: CASSLRGGYNEQFF. The CDR3, as DNA: TGTGCCAGCAGCCTACGGGGCGGTTACAATGAGCAGTTCTTC. The full variable domain, with the rest looked up from reference TRBV7-3 and TRBJ2-1, is GAGVSQTPSNKVTEKGKYVELRCDPISGHTALYWYRQSLGQGPEFLIYFQGTGAADDSGLPNDRFFAVRPEGSVSTLKIQRTERGDSAVYLCASSLRGGYNEQFFGPGTRLTVL.

This clone appeared once. The V and J genes are TRBV5-4 and TRBJ2-7; tentatively, D is TRBD1 (7 bases). Deletions cut 0 bases from V and 3 bases from J, with 13 bases between. The CDR3 extends over 15 amino acids. CDR1 and CDR2 from the germline V gene are SGHNT and YYREEE (reference sequence). CDR3 protein: CASSLVPGGGYEQYF. CDR3 nucleotide sequence: TGTGCCAGCAGCTTGGTACCAGGGGGAGGCTACGAGCAGTACTTC.

The CDR3 loop reads CASSPRLAGKGEQYF. In DNA, the CDR3 is TGTGCCAGCAGCCCCAGACTAGCGGGCAAGGGCGAGCAGTACTTC. This sequence joins TRBV5-8 and TRBJ2-7, with 10 bases lining up with TRBD2. Germline V lookup: CDR1 SGHTS, CDR2 YDEGEE. J was trimmed by 6 bases and V by 4 bases; bases with no gene match: 10. The CDR3 sequence is 15 residues long.

This clone was recorded once. The rearrangement uses TRBV4-2 and TRBJ2-7; D remains unclear. V was trimmed by 1 base and J by 5 bases, leaving 12 bases between them. Germline CDR1 reads LGHNA; CDR2 reads YNFKEQ. The CDR3 is 14 amino acids. Here the CDR3 reads CASSQGVGFDEQYF. In DNA form, the CDR3 reads TGTGCCAGCAGCCAAGGGGTAGGATTCGACGAGCAGTACTTC.

The chain carries TRBV15 and TRBJ2-2; D is unresolved. V dropped 5 bases and J dropped 6 bases, with 16 bases sitting between them. The CDR3 extends over 15 amino acids. Germline V CDR1 and CDR2: LNHNV, YYDKDF (reference sequence). The CDR3 DNA is TGTGCCACCAGCCCGAGCAGGAGTAGTCCCGGGGAGCTGTTTTTT. This codes for CATSPSRSSPGELFF.

This rearrangement joins TRBV19 to TRBJ1-1; D is possibly TRBD1 (5 bases). V dropped 5 bases and J dropped 1 base, with 11 bases sitting between them. Germline V gene data show CDR1 as LNHDA and CDR2 as SQIVND (reference sequence). The length of the CDR3 is 14 residues. DNA of the CDR3: TGTGCCAGTAGTTCAGGGACTAAGAACACTGAAGCTTTCTTT. Amino acid sequence: CASSSGTKNTEAFF.

This chain uses TRBV5-4 with TRBJ2-2; D ambiguous. Germline CDR1 is SGHNT and CDR2 is YYREEE (reference sequence). Trimming removed 5 bases from V and 2 bases from J, with 10 bases in between. There are 14 residues in the CDR3. CDR3 loop: CASRRLLNTGELFF. CDR3 nucleotides: TGTGCCAGCAGACGGCTCCTTAACACCGGGGAGCTGTTTTTT.

This chain links TRBV29-1 with TRBJ1-3; D gene uncertain. This CDR3 comprises 11 residues. Germline V gene sequence: CDR1 SQVTM, CDR2 ANQGSEA. V was clipped by 8 bases and J by 0 bases, with 5 bases between them. The CDR3 region is CSSYSGNTIYF. Here the CDR3 DNA reads TGCAGCTCGTACTCTGGAAACACCATATATTTT.

The chain's CDR3 is CASSPQAGPGTEAFF. For the CDR3, the DNA is TGTGCCAGCTCACCACAGGCGGGGCCGGGCACTGAAGCTTTCTTT. The chain combines TRBV18 with TRBJ1-1; D possibly corresponds to TRBD1 (5 bases). This CDR3 has 15 amino acids. V was trimmed by 1 base and J by 4 bases, leaving 13 bases between them. The V gene's germline CDR1 is KGHSH and CDR2 LQKENI.

The rearrangement links TRBV5-1 to TRBJ2-7; 7 bases agree with TRBD2. The J segment lost 0 bases and the V segment lost 1 base, leaving 7 bases of the junction unmatched. The CDR3 consists of 16 residues. Germline CDR1 is SGHRS and CDR2 is YFSETQ. The CDR3 DNA sequence: TGCGCCAGCAGCTTGTTCGGCGGGAGAGGCTCCTACGAGCAGTACTTC. It specifies CASSLFGGRGSYEQYF.

The chain joins TRBV11-1 to TRBJ2-7, with unresolved D. The V end lost 3 bases, the J end lost 3 bases, and 15 bases lay between the germline ends. The CDR3 covers 15 residues. The germline V gene has CDR1 SGHAT and CDR2 FQDESV (reference sequence). For the CDR3, the DNA is TGTGCCAGCAGCTTGAATAAGGGTACCTACTACGAGCAGTACTTC. Protein: CASSLNKGTYYEQYF.